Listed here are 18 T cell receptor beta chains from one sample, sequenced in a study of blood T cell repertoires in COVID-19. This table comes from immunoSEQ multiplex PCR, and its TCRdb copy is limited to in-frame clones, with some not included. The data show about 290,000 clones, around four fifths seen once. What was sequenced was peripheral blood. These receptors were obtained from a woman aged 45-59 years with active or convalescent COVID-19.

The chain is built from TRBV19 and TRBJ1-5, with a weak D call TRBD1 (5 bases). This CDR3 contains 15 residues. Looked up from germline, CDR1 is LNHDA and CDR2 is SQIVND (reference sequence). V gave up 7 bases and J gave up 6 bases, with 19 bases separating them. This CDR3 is CASTHRQGSGQPQHF. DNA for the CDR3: TGTGCCAGTACCCACCGCCAGGGCTCGGGTCAGCCCCAGCATTTT.

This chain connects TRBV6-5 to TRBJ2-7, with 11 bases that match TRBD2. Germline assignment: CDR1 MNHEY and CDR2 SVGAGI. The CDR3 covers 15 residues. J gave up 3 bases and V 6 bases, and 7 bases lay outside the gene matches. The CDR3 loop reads CASRPRLAGFYEQYF. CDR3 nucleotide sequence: TGTGCCAGCAGACCCAGACTAGCGGGATTCTACGAGCAGTACTTC.

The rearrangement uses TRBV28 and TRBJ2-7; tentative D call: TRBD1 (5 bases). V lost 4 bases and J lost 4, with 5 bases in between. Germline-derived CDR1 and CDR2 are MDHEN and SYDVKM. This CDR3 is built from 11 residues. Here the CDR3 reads CASSSGYEQYF. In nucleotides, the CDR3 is TGTGCCAGCAGTTCAGGGTACGAGCAGTACTTC.

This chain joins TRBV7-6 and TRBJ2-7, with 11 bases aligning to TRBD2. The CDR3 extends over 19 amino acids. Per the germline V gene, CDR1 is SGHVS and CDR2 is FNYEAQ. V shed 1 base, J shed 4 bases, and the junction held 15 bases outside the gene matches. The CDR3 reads CASSLGVGVAGGPGYEQYF. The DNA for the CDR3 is TGTGCCAGCAGCTTAGGAGTCGGGGTAGCGGGAGGGCCGGGTTACGAGCAGTACTTC. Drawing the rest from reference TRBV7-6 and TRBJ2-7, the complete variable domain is GAGVSQSPRYKVTKRGQDVALRCDPISGHVSLYWYRQALGQGPEFLTYFNYEAQQDKSGLPNDRFSAERPEGSISTLTIQRTEQRDSAMYRCASSLGVGVAGGPGYEQYFGPGTRLTVT.

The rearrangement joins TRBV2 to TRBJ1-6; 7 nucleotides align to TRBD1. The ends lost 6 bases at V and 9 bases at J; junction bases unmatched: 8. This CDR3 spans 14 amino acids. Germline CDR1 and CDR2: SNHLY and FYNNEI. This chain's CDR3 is CASRPGTDSSPLHF. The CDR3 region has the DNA TGTGCCAGCAGACCCGGGACAGACTCTTCACCCCTCCACTTT.

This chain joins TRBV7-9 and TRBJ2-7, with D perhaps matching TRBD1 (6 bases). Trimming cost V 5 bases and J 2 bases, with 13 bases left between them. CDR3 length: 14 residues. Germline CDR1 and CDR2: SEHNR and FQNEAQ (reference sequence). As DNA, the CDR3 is TGTGCCAGCAGCCCTCAGGGGTCAACCTACGAGCAGTACTTC. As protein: CASSPQGSTYEQYF.

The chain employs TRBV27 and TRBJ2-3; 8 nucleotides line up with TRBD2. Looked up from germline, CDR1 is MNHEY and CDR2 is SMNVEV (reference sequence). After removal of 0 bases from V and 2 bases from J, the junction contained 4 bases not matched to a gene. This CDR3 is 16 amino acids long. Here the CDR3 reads CASSLSAGGATDTQYF. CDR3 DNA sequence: TGTGCCAGCAGTTTATCGGCGGGGGGTGCCACAGATACGCAGTATTTT.

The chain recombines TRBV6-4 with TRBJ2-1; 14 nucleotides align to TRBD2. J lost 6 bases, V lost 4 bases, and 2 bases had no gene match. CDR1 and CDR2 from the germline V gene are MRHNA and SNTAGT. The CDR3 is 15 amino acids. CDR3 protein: CASSGGTSGSNEQFF. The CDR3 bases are TGTGCCAGCAGTGGCGGGACTAGCGGGAGCAATGAGCAGTTCTTC.

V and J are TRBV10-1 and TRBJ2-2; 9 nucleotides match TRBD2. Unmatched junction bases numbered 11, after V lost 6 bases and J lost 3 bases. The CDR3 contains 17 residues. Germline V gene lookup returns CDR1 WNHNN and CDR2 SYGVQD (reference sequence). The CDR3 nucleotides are TGCGCCAGCAGCTCAATCCTTAGCGGGAGAGACACCGGGGAGCTGTTTTTT. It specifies CASSSILSGRDTGELFF.

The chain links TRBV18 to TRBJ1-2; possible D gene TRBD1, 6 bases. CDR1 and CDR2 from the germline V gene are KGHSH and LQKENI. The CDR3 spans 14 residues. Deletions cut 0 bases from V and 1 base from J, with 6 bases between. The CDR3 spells CASSPPGGNYGYTF. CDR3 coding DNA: TGTGCCAGCTCACCACCAGGGGGTAACTATGGCTACACCTTC.

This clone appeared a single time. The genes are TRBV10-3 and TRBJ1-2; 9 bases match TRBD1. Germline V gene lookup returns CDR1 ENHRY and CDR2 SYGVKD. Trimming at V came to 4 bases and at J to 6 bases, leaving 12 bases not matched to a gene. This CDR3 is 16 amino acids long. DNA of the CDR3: TGTGCCATCAGTGGGACAGGGGACCCGGCTACTAATGGCTACACCTTC. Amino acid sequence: CAISGTGDPATNGYTF.

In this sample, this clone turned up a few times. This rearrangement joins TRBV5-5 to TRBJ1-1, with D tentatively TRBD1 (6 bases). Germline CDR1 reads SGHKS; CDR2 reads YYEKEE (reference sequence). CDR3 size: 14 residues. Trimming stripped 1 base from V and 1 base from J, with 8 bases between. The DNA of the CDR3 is TGTGCCAGCAGCTTGCAGGGGAAGAACACTGAAGCTTTCTTT. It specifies CASSLQGKNTEAFF.

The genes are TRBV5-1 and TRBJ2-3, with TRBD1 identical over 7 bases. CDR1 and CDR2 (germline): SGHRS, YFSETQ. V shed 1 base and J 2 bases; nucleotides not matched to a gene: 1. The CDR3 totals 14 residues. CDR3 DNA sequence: TGCGCCAGCAGCTTGAGGGGGCTCACAGATACGCAGTATTTT. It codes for CASSLRGLTDTQYF.

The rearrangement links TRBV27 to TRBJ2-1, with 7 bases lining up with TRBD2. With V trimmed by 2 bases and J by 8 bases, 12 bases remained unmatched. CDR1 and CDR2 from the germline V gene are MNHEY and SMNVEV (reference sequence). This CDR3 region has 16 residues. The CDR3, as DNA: TGTGCCAGCAGTTTAGGTCTGGGCGGGAGTAGGGATGAGCAGTTCTTC. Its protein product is CASSLGLGGSRDEQFF.

This CDR3 is CASSLEPGLAAFGYNEQFF. CDR3 nucleotides: TGTGCCAGCAGCTTAGAACCGGGACTAGCGGCTTTCGGCTACAATGAGCAGTTCTTC. The chain uses TRBV11-2 and TRBJ2-1; 11 bases are shared with TRBD2. The V segment lost 0 bases and the J segment 3 bases; nucleotides outside the gene matches: 10. The CDR3 covers 19 residues. Germline CDR1 reads SGHAT; CDR2 reads FQNNGV.

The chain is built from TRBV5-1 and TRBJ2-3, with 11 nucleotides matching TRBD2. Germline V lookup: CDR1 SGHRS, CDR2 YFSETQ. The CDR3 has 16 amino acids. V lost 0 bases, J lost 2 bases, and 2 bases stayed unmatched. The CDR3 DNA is TGCGCCAGCAGCTTGGTGACTAGCGGGATCACAGATACGCAGTATTTT. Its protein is CASSLVTSGITDTQYF.

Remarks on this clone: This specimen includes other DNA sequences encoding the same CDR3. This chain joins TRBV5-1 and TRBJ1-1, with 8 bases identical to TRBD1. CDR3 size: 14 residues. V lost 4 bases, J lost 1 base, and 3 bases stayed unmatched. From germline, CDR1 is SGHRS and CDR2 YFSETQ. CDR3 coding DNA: TGCGCCAGCAGCCCCGGGACAGGGAACACTGAAGCTTTCTTT. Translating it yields CASSPGTGNTEAFF.

In DNA form, the CDR3 reads TGTGCCAGCAGCAAAGTTCCAGGGTCCAATGAGCAGTTCTTC. It codes for CASSKVPGSNEQFF. The chain employs TRBV21-1 and TRBJ2-1; the D call in the table, TRBD1, was not verified against the DNA. TRBV21-1 is described as a pseudogene. The CDR3 spans 14 residues.